The source of this TCR beta chain is a study of immune cell composition in non-small cell lung cancer. Clones were sequenced by immunoSEQ multiplex PCR, and TCRdb holds only the in-frame ones, with some missing. The sample has roughly 2,400 clones; around 75% are singletons. These sequences were also reported in another study, on CD4 T cells in lung cancer.

The source is a human donor with non-small cell lung cancer. Material: lung tumor tissue.

The CDR3 coding sequence is TGCGCCAGCAGCTTCGCTCCACCAACAGGGGACGAGCAGTACTTC. Protein product: CASSFAPPTGDEQYF. The chain is built from TRBV5-1 and TRBJ2-7; 7 bases fit TRBD1. The J segment lost 5 bases and the V segment lost 2 bases, leaving 10 bases of the junction unmatched. The germline V gene has CDR1 SGHRS and CDR2 YFSETQ. The CDR3 is 15 amino acids.